This TCR beta chain comes out of a study of cytomegalovirus exposure and HLA in healthy donors. Regarding this clone: The antigen remains undetermined.

The CDR3 runs 16 residues. Trimming removed 5 bases from V and 0 bases from J, with 16 bases in between. Germline loops: CDR1 SGHTA, CDR2 FQGNSA. The study, taken as a whole, reports: It was shown in a later analysis that HLA-associated TCR beta chains were more clonally expanded than other, equally common chains.

The PCR was carried out with 60 Vbeta primers and 13 Jbeta primers. Profiling relied on immunoSEQ multiplex PCR, and the TCRdb table lists in-frame clones only, not all of them. This table holds approximately 140,000 clones, more than 55% found once. This TCR was sampled from a woman aged 60-70 years in good health and CMV-seronegative. The chain links TRBV7-2 to TRBJ1-2, with a possible D match to TRBD1 (5 bases). Sequenced: PBMCs. CDR3 amino acids: CASSLTDRQANYGYTF. CDR3 DNA sequence: TGTGCCAGCAGCCTAACTGACAGACAAGCTAACTATGGCTACACCTTC.